The next 3 T cell receptor beta chains were all read from a single sample in a study of cytomegalovirus exposure and HLA in healthy donors (dated by TCRdb to between 2016 and 2019). The library was prepared using the immunoSEQ multiplex PCR assay. For the multiplex PCR, a mixture combining 60 forward primers for TCR Vbeta segments and 13 reverse primers for TCR Jbeta segments was used. Imported from immuneACCESS, the table was reduced by TCRdb to in-frame sequences with V and J called. These copies leave out some clones; in studies compared against another copy, an unresolved V gene accounts for under half, and the cause of the remainder is not known. The sample has around 150,000 clones on record, more than 60% of them singletons. The ten biggest clones cover 4.3% of the sample. The sample was PBMCs. The receptor set was obtained from a man aged 35 to 55 in good health and CMV-seronegative.

The chain uses TRBV11-2 and TRBJ2-1, with 8 nucleotides matching TRBD1. This CDR3 comprises 14 residues. Germline values: CDR1 SGHAT, CDR2 FQNNGV. V was clipped by 5 bases and J by 2 bases; unmatched bases: 2. CDR3 residues: CASSPRGPYNEQFF. In nucleotides, the CDR3 is TGTGCCAGCAGCCCCAGGGGGCCCTACAATGAGCAGTTCTTC.

The V call is TRBV12-5, the J call TRBJ1-4; the D gene is possibly TRBD1 (5 bases). Germline assignment: CDR1 LGHNT and CDR2 FRNRAP. This CDR3 is built from 10 residues. The V gene lost 9 bases and the J gene lost 11 bases, with 10 bases spanning the gap. The CDR3 DNA reads as TGTGCTAGCCTACGACAGAAACTGTTTTTT. It specifies CASLRQKLFF.

This clone was observed a handful of times. The V call is TRBV5-4, the J call TRBJ1-2; possibly TRBD1 for D (6 bases). Trimming stripped 1 base from V and 2 bases from J, with 12 bases between. Germline-derived CDR1 and CDR2 are SGHNT and YYREEE (reference sequence). CDR3 size: 15 residues. The CDR3, as DNA: TGTGCCAGCAGCTTGCCCCACAGGGAGAACTATGGCTACACCTTC. Amino acids: CASSLPHRENYGYTF.